This TCR beta chain emerged from a study of cytomegalovirus exposure and HLA in healthy donors. Study findings and constraints: Usually a TCR sequence was rare, but some public TCRs were found in many donors. Association of a missense DCLRE1C variant with TCR beta V- and J-gene trimming was reported in a later analysis. What a later analysis showed was that several of the most significant clusters appeared linked to common viral pathogens. Cytomegalovirus-associated TCR beta chains were listed, numbering some 180.

PCR primers comprised 60 Vbeta and 13 Jbeta primers. Sequencing was performed with immunoSEQ multiplex PCR; in TCRdb, only in-frame clones are kept and a portion is missing. The sample lists over 150,000 clones; roughly four fifths were seen once. This CDR3 is built from 14 residues. Germline-derived CDR1 and CDR2 are SGHTA and FQGNSA. J lost 8 bases, V lost 3 bases, and 7 bases had no gene match. To note about this clone: As yet, its antigen is unknown.

The sequencing input was PBMCs. The chain combines TRBV7-2 with TRBJ1-5, with 7 bases that match TRBD1. The receptor's source is a male donor in good health and CMV-seropositive. This CDR3 reads CTSSFDRVREPQHF. DNA of the CDR3: TGTACCAGCAGCTTTGACAGGGTTCGGGAGCCCCAGCATTTT.